The 7 T cell receptor beta chains below were found in one sample sequenced in a study of blood T cell repertoires in COVID-19. The protocol was immunoSEQ multiplex PCR, while the TCRdb copy is restricted to in-frame clones and leaves out a portion. The data hold 300,000 to 450,000 clones, with roughly 90% observed a single time. Sequencing input: PBMCs or T cells enriched from blood (not recorded which). These receptors originate from a woman aged 25-40 years who had been exposed to COVID-19.

This chain uses TRBV12-3 or TRBV12-4 with TRBJ2-7, with D perhaps matching TRBD2 (5 bases). V lost 5 bases and J 2 bases, leaving 7 bases between the germline ends. This CDR3 has 12 residues. CDR3 in DNA: TGTGCCAGCAGTACGGGGACCTACGAGCAGTACTTC. It codes for CASSTGTYEQYF.

This sequence joins TRBV7-9 and TRBJ1-2; 8 nucleotides line up with TRBD1. The germline V gene encodes CDR1 SEHNR and CDR2 FQNEAQ (reference sequence). Unmatched junction bases numbered 9, after V lost 5 bases and J lost 4 bases. The CDR3 spans 15 residues. The CDR3 coding sequence is TGTGCCAGCAGCACGACACAGGGGGATCTCTATGGCTACACCTTC. Translated: CASSTTQGDLYGYTF.

The V and J genes are TRBV2 and TRBJ1-1, with a weak D call TRBD1 (5 bases). The CDR3 is made up of 14 amino acids. V gave up 7 bases and J gave up 0 bases, with 12 bases separating them. Germline V lookup: CDR1 SNHLY, CDR2 FYNNEI. For the CDR3, the DNA is TGTGCCAGCATCCTTGGGGGGATGAACACTGAAGCTTTCTTT. This translates into CASILGGMNTEAFF. The full variable domain, in which reference TRBV2 and TRBJ1-1 provide the parts outside the CDR3, is EPEVTQTPSHQVTQMGQEVILRCVPISNHLYFYWYRQILGQKVEFLVSFYNNEISEKSEIFDDQFSVERPDGSNFTLKIRSTKLEDSAMYFCASILGGMNTEAFFGQGTRLTVV.

CDR3 amino acids: CASSEWNRANYGYTF. CDR3 nucleotides: TGTGCCAGCAGTGAATGGAACAGGGCTAACTATGGCTACACCTTC. This rearrangement joins TRBV25-1 to TRBJ1-2; a possible D gene is TRBD1 (6 bases). With 1 base removed from V and 0 bases from J, the gap between germline ends came to 9 bases. Germline V CDR1 and CDR2: MGHDK, SYGVNS. The CDR3 totals 15 residues.

In nucleotides, the CDR3 is TGTGCCAGCAGTTTATCGACAGGGAGTTACGAGCAGTACTTC. It encodes CASSLSTGSYEQYF. The V gene is TRBV27, the J gene TRBJ2-7; 7 bases align to TRBD1. Germline V gives CDR1 MNHEY, CDR2 SMNVEV (reference sequence). V shed 0 bases, J shed 4 bases, and the junction held 3 bases outside the gene matches. This CDR3 is 14 amino acids long.

The rearrangement links TRBV28 to TRBJ2-2; 9 nucleotides match TRBD2. V trimming: 5 bases; J trimming: 4 bases; junction bases outside the gene matches: 8. This CDR3 contains 16 residues. The germline V gene encodes CDR1 MDHEN and CDR2 SYDVKM. The CDR3 here is CASSLAGGQSTGELFF. In DNA form, the CDR3 reads TGTGCCAGCAGTCTGGCGGGAGGGCAAAGCACCGGGGAGCTGTTTTTT.

This clone was seen more than once but under ten times. The chain employs TRBV19 and TRBJ1-2, with D perhaps TRBD1 (6 bases). The V end was cut by 3 bases, the J end by 0 bases, with 17 bases between. The CDR3 is 17 amino acids. The germline V gene encodes CDR1 LNHDA and CDR2 SQIVND (reference sequence). This chain's CDR3 is CASSMWGRVSSNYGYTF. CDR3 in DNA: TGTGCCAGTAGTATGTGGGGGCGCGTGAGCTCTAACTATGGCTACACCTTC.